This T cell receptor beta chain was recorded in a study of blood T cell repertoires in COVID-19. Per the authors' pipeline: Estimation of nucleated cell counts was performed using reference gene primer amplification. The repertoire was sequenced with immunoSEQ multiplex PCR; TCRdb's copy has only in-frame clones and lacks some. V, J and clone size reflect that table, while D and trimming were determined from the DNA. The table has hundreds of thousands of clones, 85% to 90% seen once; the top ten hold about 4.6%. Those enrolled, adults aged about 18 to 89 years, came from roughly 22 US areas. Trimming at V came to 11 bases and at J to 4 bases, leaving 8 bases not matched to a gene. Germline CDR1 reads LGHNT; CDR2 reads FRNRAP. The CDR3 spans 13 residues.

The sequence was obtained from a man younger than 45 who had recovered from COVID-19. Source material: PBMCs or T cells enriched from blood (not recorded which). The V call is TRBV12-5, the J call TRBJ1-3; 7 bases line up with TRBD1. CDR3 DNA: TGTGCTCCCGGGAAGGACAGGGGAAACACCATATATTTT. Protein product: CAPGKDRGNTIYF.